A selection of T cell receptor beta chains follows, all from one sample in a study of blood T cell repertoires in COVID-19. TCRdb's copy holds only in-frame clones and misses some; the assay was immunoSEQ multiplex PCR. The sample lists about 210,000 clones, over 75% occurring once. Sequencing used peripheral blood. These receptors came from a human donor in a cohort sampled during active COVID-19. Each CDR3 is given with its conserved first and last residue. D genes are given only for firm matches. Some rows mark clone size as missing; the rest say once, few, many or name a class of expanded clone.

D gene,J gene,V gene,clone size,CDR3 DNA,CDR3 protein
.,TRBJ1-2,TRBV7-6,.,TGTGCCAGGGTAGGGGAGGCAGGACACTATGGCTACACCTTC,CARVGEAGHYGYTF
.,TRBJ2-5,TRBV5-1,.,TGCGCCAGCAGCAGGGACACCGAAGAGACCCAGTACTTC,CASSRDTEETQYF
TRBD2,TRBJ2-1,TRBV3-1/TRBV3-2,.,TGTGCCAGCCGCAGGACTAGCGGGGGGGGGAGACAGAATGAGCAGTTCTTC,CASRRTSGGGRQNEQFF
TRBD1,TRBJ1-1,TRBV3-1/TRBV3-2,.,TGTGCCAGCAGCCCAGGGGGCAGAAACACTGAAGCTTTCTTT,CASSPGGRNTEAFF
TRBD2,TRBJ2-5,TRBV11-2,.,TGTGCCAGCAGCCCACCGACTAGCGGGGGATACCAAGAGACCCAGTACTTC,CASSPPTSGGYQETQYF
TRBD2,TRBJ2-7,TRBV7-3,.,TGTGCCAGCAGCACAGGACTAGCGGGGGGTTTGTACGAGCAGTACTTC,CASSTGLAGGLYEQYF
TRBD1,TRBJ2-7,TRBV11-2,once,TGTGCCAGCAGCTTAAGTCTAGGGACAGGGGCCTACGAGCAGTACTTC,CASSLSLGTGAYEQYF
.,TRBJ1-3,TRBV6-1,few,TGTGCCAGCAGTGACACACAGGAAGGTGGAAACACCATATATTTT,CASSDTQEGGNTIYF
TRBD2,TRBJ2-1,TRBV3-1/TRBV3-2,few,TGTGCCAGCAGCCAAGATCCAGCGGGAGGCTCCAATGAGCAGTTCTTC,CASSQDPAGGSNEQFF
.,TRBJ1-2,TRBV9,.,TGTGCCAGCAGCGCACCCCCTTCATCCAGGCGCCCCTATGGCTACACCTTC,CASSAPPSSRRPYGYTF
.,TRBJ1-3,TRBV5-4,.,TGTGCCAGCAGCTTGGTGGGAGGGCCTGGAAACACCATATATTTT,CASSLVGGPGNTIYF
TRBD1,TRBJ2-6,TRBV18,once,TGTGCCAGCTCACCAGGCGAGGGACAGATCTCTGGGGCCAACGTCCTGACTTTC,CASSPGEGQISGANVLTF
.,TRBJ2-1,TRBV5-1,.,TGCGCCAGCAGCTTGGACAGGGTCGACAATGAGCAGTTCTTC,CASSLDRVDNEQFF
TRBD1,TRBJ1-2,TRBV28,.,TGTGCCAGCAGGGCCGGGACAGGGAATGGCTACACCTTC,CASRAGTGNGYTF
TRBD2,TRBJ2-7,TRBV19,.,TGTGCCACCTCCTCTAGCGGGGGAAACTACGAGCAGTACTTC,CATSSSGGNYEQYF
.,TRBJ1-5,TRBV5-4,.,TGTGCCAGCAGCTTGCAGGGCCAGGGGCCCCAGCATTTT,CASSLQGQGPQHF
TRBD1,TRBJ2-7,TRBV24-1,.,TGTGCCACCAGTGATAAGGGACAGGGAGGAGTCAACGAGCAGTACTTC,CATSDKGQGGVNEQYF
.,TRBJ1-4,TRBV4-2,.,TGTGCCAGCAGCCAAGGGGAGGGGGAAAATGAAAAACTGTTTTTT,CASSQGEGENEKLFF
.,TRBJ2-7,TRBV19,.,TGTGCCAGTGGGAACAGGGTCTGGGGCGAGCAGTACTTC,CASGNRVWGEQYF
TRBD1,TRBJ1-5,TRBV7-2,.,TGTGCCAGCAGCTTGCATGGACAGGGGCTGGGGCAGCCCCAGCATTTT,CASSLHGQGLGQPQHF
TRBD1,TRBJ2-7,TRBV28,.,TGTGCCAGCGCTGCCCCCGGGACAGGGTCCTACGAGCAGTACTTC,CASAAPGTGSYEQYF
TRBD1,TRBJ2-5,TRBV5-1,.,TGCGCCAGCAGCTTGGGACAGGGGGAGACCCAGTACTTC,CASSLGQGETQYF
TRBD2,TRBJ2-5,TRBV9,.,TGTGCCAGCAGCCCCGGGGCTAGCGGGACGGGAGAGACCCAGTACTTC,CASSPGASGTGETQYF
.,TRBJ1-3,TRBV28,.,TGTGCCAGCAGGTCCGGCGGGTCCGGAAACACCATATATTTT,CASRSGGSGNTIYF
TRBD1,TRBJ2-5,TRBV7-9,.,TGTGCCAGCAGCCAACAGACAGGGTCGGGAGAGACCCAGTACTTC,CASSQQTGSGETQYF
TRBD2,TRBJ2-2,TRBV28,.,TGTGCCAGCAGCCCGGGCCCAGCGGGGGGACCCGGGGAGCTGTTTTTT,CASSPGPAGGPGELFF
.,TRBJ2-5,TRBV5-6,.,TGTGCCAGCAGCCCGGGTCAGCGGGAGACCCAGTACTTC,CASSPGQRETQYF
TRBD2,TRBJ2-7,TRBV6-5,.,TGTGCCAGCAGGAAAGGAGCGGGGTACGAGCAGTACTTC,CASRKGAGYEQYF
.,TRBJ1-4,TRBV11-2,.,TGTGCCAGCAGCACCGCTCCGGGGTCGCCGAAAAAACTGTTTTTT,CASSTAPGSPKKLFF
.,TRBJ1-2,TRBV3-1/TRBV3-2,.,TGTGCCAGCAGCCAAGGAGGAGCTGGCTACACCTTC,CASSQGGAGYTF
.,TRBJ2-2,TRBV4-3,.,TGCGCCAGCAGCCAAGAACAGTTTAACACCGGGGAGCTGTTTTTT,CASSQEQFNTGELFF
.,TRBJ2-5,TRBV6-5,.,TGTGCCAGCAGTTCATGGACGGACAGCCAAGAGACCCAGTACTTC,CASSSWTDSQETQYF